This T cell receptor (beta chain) was captured by sequencing in a study of blood T cell repertoires in COVID-19. Method: immunoSEQ multiplex PCR; TCRdb's copy keeps in-frame clones and lacks some. The sample holds about 220,000 clones, 80% seen once. This clonotype originated in an older woman with acute or convalescent COVID-19. Sequencing input: peripheral blood.

The CDR3 here is CASSAQGNGEETQYF. The CDR3 DNA sequence: TGCGCCAGCAGCGCACAGGGAAATGGGGAAGAGACCCAGTACTTC. This chain connects TRBV5-1 to TRBJ2-5; TRBD1 is a possible D gene (6 bases). CDR3 size: 15 residues. Trimming took off 4 bases at V and 3 bases at J, with 16 bases between the two ends. The germline gives CDR1 SGHRS, CDR2 YFSETQ.